This TCR beta chain originates from a study of blood T cell repertoires in COVID-19. For the study at large: Collection of acute and convalescent COVID-19 samples took place in the United States, Italy and Spain. T cells, B-cell-depleted T cells, or PBMCs provided the cDNA or gDNA that served as material.

Per the original methods: It was from reference gene primer amplification that nucleated cell counts were estimated. The protocol was immunoSEQ multiplex PCR, while the TCRdb copy is restricted to in-frame clones and leaves out a portion. V, J and clone size derive from that table, while D and trimming were established from the DNA sequence. The table records around 200,000 clones, roughly four fifths of them present only once. This TCR was recovered from a woman aged 40 to 50 with acute or convalescent COVID-19. The specimen was peripheral blood.

DNA for the CDR3: TGTGCCAGCAGTTTAGGGGCTCCCGGGGAGCTGTTTTTT. Translated, it gives CASSLGAPGELFF. The chain links TRBV28 to TRBJ2-2; weak D call: TRBD1 (5 bases). Germline V gene lookup returns CDR1 MDHEN and CDR2 SYDVKM. This CDR3 region has 13 residues. Trimming stripped 2 bases from V and 6 bases from J, with 7 bases between.